The 14 T cell receptor beta chains below come from one sample, sequenced in a study of metastatic and nonmetastatic thyroid tumors. No patient received treatment before thyroid surgery. TCRdb re-called the PCR reads via MiXCR. The table lists some 55,000 clones, approximately 22% of them singletons. Sequencing was performed on blood. All receptors come from a female donor with papillary thyroid cancer or a benign thyroid nodule (not recorded which). Some clones in this sample may be carry-over from other donors' samples.

This clone has at least ten counts. The chain is built from TRBV5-8 and TRBJ1-2; TRBD1 aligns across 8 bases. The germline gives CDR1 SGHTS, CDR2 YDEGEE. The V segment lost 4 bases and the J segment 5 bases; nucleotides outside the gene matches: 10. The CDR3 contains 15 residues. CDR3 in amino acids: CASSPQGARGYGYTF. DNA of the CDR3: TGTGCCAGCAGCCCGCAGGGGGCGCGCGGATATGGCTACACCTTC. Drawing the rest from reference TRBV5-8 and TRBJ1-2, the complete variable domain is EAGVTQSPTHLIKTRGQQATLRCSPISGHTSVYWYQQALGLGLQFLLWYDEGEERNRGNFPPRFSGRQFPNYSSELNVNALELEDSALYLCASSPQGARGYGYTFGSGTRLTVV.

The rearrangement links TRBV6-1 to TRBJ2-7, with D unclear. The CDR3 has 12 residues. Trimming cost V 11 bases and J 6 bases, with 17 bases left between them. Germline V lookup: CDR1 MNHNS, CDR2 SASEGT. Written as DNA, the CDR3 is TGTGCCTGCCACACCTTCCCCTCCGAGCAGTACTTC. Protein sequence: CACHTFPSEQYF.

In its sample, this clone was seen many times. One end of the junction varies from germline; a read error may be responsible. Other DNA sequences from this sample encode an identical CDR3 as well. The chain uses TRBV12-3 or TRBV12-4 and TRBJ1-1, with TRBD1 matching 7 bases. This CDR3 has 15 residues. The CDR3 sequence is CASSPSEGQYTEAFF. The CDR3 DNA sequence: TGTGCCAGCAGTCCCTCGGAGGGACAGTACACTGAAGCCTTCTTT.

This clone was recorded at least ten times. The rearrangement links TRBV14 to TRBJ2-7; D not certain. Germline assignment: CDR1 SGHDN and CDR2 FVKESK. The CDR3 totals 12 residues. The germline V and J ends were trimmed by 4 bases and 2 bases, with 6 bases remaining between them. Here the CDR3 reads CASSPGAYEQYF. In DNA, the CDR3 is TGTGCCAGCAGCCCAGGAGCCTACGAGCAGTACTTC.

To note about this clone: A much bigger clone sits one base away, suggesting this may be a read error. The identical CDR3 is also encoded by other nucleotide sequences in the sample. J is TRBJ2-5 and V is TRBV28, with TRBD2 matching over 7 bases. The V segment lost 8 bases and the J segment 0 bases; nucleotides outside the gene matches: 15. Germline V lookup: CDR1 MDHEN, CDR2 SYDVKM. This CDR3 comprises 17 residues. CDR3 coding DNA: TGTGCCAGCTCCTCCCCCCTACTTGCGGGGGACCAAGAGACCCAGTACTTC. Protein product: CASSSPLLAGDQETQYF.

This clone was counted a few times. A much larger clone differs from this one at a single base, so this may be a read error. The same CDR3 also results from other DNA sequences found in this sample. V usage is TRBV12-3 or TRBV12-4 and J usage is TRBJ2-3; 7 bases fit TRBD2. This CDR3 has 15 residues. The CDR3 here is CASRPTSVDTDTQYF. The CDR3 DNA is TGTGCTAGCAGACCCACTAGCGTCGACACAGATACGCAGTATTTT.

This clone was seen many times. The rearrangement joins TRBV6-1 to TRBJ2-7, with 7 bases aligning to TRBD2. The CDR3 loop spans 14 amino acids. Looked up from germline, CDR1 is MNHNS and CDR2 is SASEGT. With 6 bases clipped from V and 2 bases from J, the junction kept 7 bases outside the gene matches. The CDR3 nucleotides read TGTGCCAGCAGGCGTGGGGAGGGGACCTACGAGCAGTACTTC. It is translated as CASRRGEGTYEQYF.

This clone was counted many times. The rearrangement uses TRBV2 and TRBJ2-5; TRBD1 agrees at 9 bases. The CDR3 contains 14 residues. The germline CDR1 and CDR2 sequences are SNHLY and FYNNEI. The V and J ends lost 10 bases and 4 bases, in that order; junction bases with no gene match: 10. DNA of the CDR3: TGTGCCAACAGGCCGGGACAGGGAGGAGAGACCCAGTACTTC. Translation gives CANRPGQGGETQYF.

Of note for this clone: A read error is possible here, since a much larger clone lies one base away. The rearrangement links TRBV12-3 or TRBV12-4 to TRBJ1-5; D is uncertain. The J call may be faulty, since TRBJ2-3 better matches the DNA end. This CDR3 has 12 amino acids. The CDR3 DNA sequence: TGTGCCAGCAGTTTCTCGGATCAGCCCCAGTATTTT. Amino acids: CASSFSDQPQYF.

This clone has a count of ten or more. The chain recombines TRBV2 with TRBJ2-1, with D uncertain. The CDR3 is 15 amino acids. Germline assignment: CDR1 SNHLY and CDR2 FYNNEI. The V and J ends lost 7 bases and 0 bases respectively, with 13 bases between them. CDR3 protein: CASTRSPSSYNEQFF. The CDR3 nucleotides read TGTGCCAGCACCAGGTCGCCATCCTCCTACAATGAGCAGTTCTTC. The full variable domain, in which reference TRBV2 and TRBJ2-1 provide the parts outside the CDR3, is EPEVTQTPSHQVTQMGQEVILRCVPISNHLYFYWYRQILGQKVEFLVSFYNNEISEKSEIFDDQFSVERPDGSNFTLKIRSTKLEDSAMYFCASTRSPSSYNEQFFGPGTRLTVL.

This clone has at least ten counts. This chain links TRBV19 with TRBJ1-2; D remains unclear. The germline V gene has CDR1 LNHDA and CDR2 SQIVND (reference sequence). The CDR3 runs to 14 residues. V was pared by 5 bases and J by 7 bases, with 17 bases between. The CDR3 loop reads CASSPDASMAGYTF. CDR3 nucleotides: TGTGCCAGTAGTCCGGACGCCTCTATGGCTGGCTACACCTTC.

Ten or more counts support this clone. This chain connects TRBV28 to TRBJ2-7, with TRBD2 as a possible D gene (5 bases). From germline, CDR1 is MDHEN and CDR2 SYDVKM. The CDR3 runs 11 residues. V dropped 6 bases and J dropped 7 bases, with 10 bases sitting between them. The CDR3 protein is CASSRGAEQYF. The CDR3 region has the DNA TGTGCCAGCAGCCGGGGTGCGGAGCAGTACTTC.

This clone was found many times. This chain links TRBV20-1 with TRBJ2-7, with 12 bases that match TRBD2. The CDR3 has 13 residues. In germline, CDR1 is DFQATT, CDR2 SNEGSKA (reference sequence). J lost 4 bases, V lost 5 bases, and 3 bases had no gene match. The CDR3 loop reads CSAPTSGRYEQYF. The DNA for the CDR3 is TGCAGTGCTCCGACTAGCGGGAGATACGAGCAGTACTTC.

The genes are TRBV6-1 and TRBJ2-7; tentatively, D is TRBD2 (5 bases). The V end lost 5 bases, the J end lost 2 bases, and 16 bases lay between the germline ends. The germline V gene has CDR1 MNHNS and CDR2 SASEGT. This CDR3 spans 15 amino acids. The CDR3 loop is CASSPAWGATYEQYF. The CDR3 DNA reads as TGTGCCAGCAGTCCCGCTTGGGGAGCTACCTACGAGCAGTACTTC.